These 28 T cell receptor beta chains share one sample of origin, sequenced in a study of blood T cell repertoires in COVID-19. TCRdb's copy holds only in-frame clones and misses some; the assay was immunoSEQ multiplex PCR. The data show around 250,000 clones, more than 75% seen once. The sequencing sample was made of PBMCs or T cells enriched from blood (not recorded which). The receptors come from a man younger than 35 who had recovered from COVID-19.

The chain is built from TRBV27 and TRBJ1-1, with D hard to call. Germline CDR1 is MNHEY and CDR2 is SMNVEV (reference sequence). This CDR3 comprises 17 residues. Trimming stripped 2 bases from V and 0 bases from J, with 16 bases between. The CDR3 loop is CASSLSWASIMNTEAFF. CDR3 sequence (DNA): TGTGCCAGCAGTTTAAGTTGGGCATCAATCATGAACACTGAAGCTTTCTTT.

The chain combines TRBV6-5 with TRBJ1-1; the D is unclear. Germline V CDR1 and CDR2: MNHEY, SVGAGI. The CDR3 contains 13 residues. With 7 bases removed from V and 0 bases from J, the gap between germline ends came to 9 bases. CDR3 nucleotides: TGTGCCAGCACGTTGGAGTTGAACACTGAAGCTTTCTTT. Translation gives CASTLELNTEAFF.

This sequence joins TRBV10-2 and TRBJ2-7; 8 nucleotides line up with TRBD2. The CDR3 is 19 amino acids. Germline CDR1 reads WSHSY; CDR2 reads SAAADI. The junction had 23 bases not matched to a gene; V was cut back by 6 bases and J by 4 bases. For the CDR3, the DNA is TGCGCCAGCAGGACGGGCGGGGGGCCTGGGGCGGCAGTCCGTTACGAGCAGTACTTC. This encodes CASRTGGGPGAAVRYEQYF.

The V call is TRBV2, the J call TRBJ2-5; 10 positions agree with TRBD2. The CDR3 consists of 14 residues. From germline, CDR1 is SNHLY and CDR2 FYNNEI. V gave up 8 bases and J gave up 5 bases; unmatched junction bases: 8. The CDR3 reads CASLSGGGRETQYF. The CDR3 region has the DNA TGTGCCAGCTTAAGCGGGGGGGGTCGGGAGACCCAGTACTTC.

V is TRBV12-3 or TRBV12-4 and J is TRBJ2-7; 8 nucleotides agree with TRBD2. V was clipped by 6 bases and J by 4 bases; unmatched bases: 5. The CDR3 is 13 residues long. The CDR3 is CASRSGSRYEQYF. In nucleotides, the CDR3 is TGTGCCAGCAGGAGCGGGAGTAGGTACGAGCAGTACTTC.

The chain is built from TRBV30 and TRBJ1-1; weak D call: TRBD1 (5 bases). This CDR3 contains 15 residues. The V end lost 4 bases, the J end lost 4 bases, and 19 bases lay between the germline ends. The V gene's germline CDR1 is GTSNPN and CDR2 SVGIG (reference sequence). The CDR3 loop is CAWNNFPGLGTEAFF. The CDR3 coding sequence is TGTGCCTGGAATAATTTCCCAGGGCTAGGCACTGAAGCTTTCTTT.

Only a few counts were recorded for this clone. V gene TRBV6-4 combines with J gene TRBJ2-2; 12 positions match TRBD1. CDR1 and CDR2 (germline): MRHNA, SNTAGT. The length of the CDR3 is 18 residues. Trimming cost V 4 bases and J 3 bases; bases outside gene matches: 9. CDR3 bases: TGTGCCAGCAGTGGCGGTACCGGGACAGGGGGCGACACCGGGGAGCTGTTTTTT. Residues: CASSGGTGTGGDTGELFF.

A single count supports this clone. This chain uses TRBV29-1 with TRBJ1-4; no definite D call. The CDR3 has 14 amino acids. Germline loops: CDR1 SQVTM, CDR2 ANQGSEA. Trimming shortened V by 5 bases and J by 0 bases, and 10 bases separated the two germline ends. The CDR3 reads CSVLGSSTNEKLFF. CDR3 nucleotide sequence: TGCAGCGTTCTCGGGTCCTCAACTAATGAAAAACTGTTTTTT.

J is TRBJ1-5 and V is TRBV7-9, with a possible D match to TRBD1 (5 bases). Deletions cut 3 bases from V and 6 bases from J, with 9 bases between. The CDR3 is made up of 13 amino acids. CDR1 is SEHNR, CDR2 FQNEAQ, per germline (reference sequence). The DNA of the CDR3 is TGTGCCAGCAGCTTCGGCGGGGGTCAGCCCCAGCATTTT. Amino acids: CASSFGGGQPQHF.

The chain is built from TRBV12-3 or TRBV12-4 and TRBJ2-5, with 10 bases fitting TRBD2. The CDR3 is 13 residues long. Trimming took 6 bases from V and 5 from J; bases not matched to a gene: 3. The DNA for the CDR3 is TGTGCCAGCAGCCTAGCGGGAGTGGAGACCCAGTACTTC. It translates to CASSLAGVETQYF.

This sequence joins TRBV4-1 and TRBJ2-3, with 10 bases that match TRBD1. The CDR3 loop spans 18 amino acids. Germline V gene data show CDR1 as MGHRA and CDR2 as YSYEKL. The trim removed 1 base at V and 3 bases at J, leaving 10 bases unmatched. The CDR3 protein is CASSQGYETGGETDTQYF. The CDR3 nucleotides read TGCGCCAGCAGCCAAGGCTACGAGACAGGGGGCGAGACAGATACGCAGTATTTT.

The chain uses TRBV19 and TRBJ1-5; 9 bases are shared with TRBD1. V dropped 3 bases and J dropped 7; count of bases not matched to a gene: 7. From germline, CDR1 is LNHDA and CDR2 SQIVND (reference sequence). This CDR3 spans 15 amino acids. The CDR3 DNA sequence: TGTGCCAGTAGTATTCGGGGACAGGGCTGGCAGCCCCAGCATTTT. Translated, it gives CASSIRGQGWQPQHF.

The rearrangement links TRBV6-5 to TRBJ1-3; D is uncertain. V lost 0 bases and J lost 0, with 6 bases in between. The length of the CDR3 is 15 residues. The germline V gene encodes CDR1 MNHEY and CDR2 SVGAGI. The CDR3 loop is CASSYSISSGNTIYF. DNA of the CDR3: TGTGCCAGCAGTTACTCGATCAGCTCTGGAAACACCATATATTTT.

The V gene is TRBV12-3 or TRBV12-4, the J gene TRBJ1-2, with D uncertain. The CDR3 is made up of 13 amino acids. V was clipped by 6 bases and J by 5 bases, with 13 bases between them. The chain's CDR3 is CASSTTVTYGYTF. CDR3 nucleotides: TGTGCCAGCAGCACGACTGTAACTTATGGCTACACCTTC.

This clone was seen just once. This rearrangement joins TRBV2 to TRBJ1-1; D gene ambiguous. Germline loops: CDR1 SNHLY, CDR2 FYNNEI. With 5 bases removed from V and 1 base from J, the gap between germline ends came to 5 bases. The length of the CDR3 is 12 residues. The CDR3 region is CASSTTNTEAFF. The CDR3 DNA reads as TGTGCCAGCAGTACAACGAACACTGAAGCTTTCTTT.

The sample holds one count of this clone. This sequence joins TRBV5-6 and TRBJ1-3, with D hard to call. V dropped 2 bases and J dropped 0 bases, with 6 bases sitting between them. This CDR3 has 14 amino acids. Germline V CDR1 and CDR2: SGHDT, YYEEEE. CDR3 sequence: CASSLTFSGNTIYF. In DNA, the CDR3 is TGTGCCAGCAGCTTAACTTTCTCTGGAAACACCATATATTTT.

CDR3 bases: TGTGCCAGCAGCCAGGGACTAGCGGGATCGGAGCAGTACTTC. Amino acids: CASSQGLAGSEQYF. This sequence joins TRBV3-1 (or the pseudogene TRBV3-2) and TRBJ2-7; 13 bases are a match to TRBD2. V was clipped by 3 bases and J by 7 bases; unmatched bases: 3. The germline gives CDR1 LGHDT, CDR2 YNNKEL (reference sequence). There are 14 residues in the CDR3.

The chain joins TRBV3-1 (or the pseudogene TRBV3-2) to TRBJ1-2, with D possibly being TRBD1 (6 bases). This CDR3 region has 16 residues. Germline CDR1 reads LGHDT; CDR2 reads YNNKEL (reference sequence). V was cut by 1 base and J by 0 bases, with 12 bases left in between. CDR3 coding DNA: TGTGCCAGCAGCCAAGCAGGGGCCATACCTAACTATGGCTACACCTTC. It translates to CASSQAGAIPNYGYTF.

The gene calls are TRBV5-1 and TRBJ2-7, with D possibly matching TRBD1 (7 bases). The CDR3 is 13 amino acids. The ends were cut back, 4 bases at V and 5 bases at J, with 13 bases in the middle. Germline CDR1 reads SGHRS; CDR2 reads YFSETQ. The CDR3 sequence is CASSVGGGDEQYF. Written as DNA, the CDR3 is TGCGCCAGCAGCGTAGGGGGCGGGGACGAGCAGTACTTC.

The chain uses TRBV19 and TRBJ1-1; TRBD1 is a possible D gene (5 bases). The CDR3 sequence is 16 residues long. The germline gives CDR1 LNHDA, CDR2 SQIVND (reference sequence). V lost 3 bases and J 4 bases, leaving 18 bases between the germline ends. The CDR3 loop is CASSILRAGGITEAFF. The CDR3 region has the DNA TGTGCCAGTAGTATCCTCAGGGCGGGGGGTATCACTGAAGCTTTCTTT. Full variable domain (remainder filled in from reference TRBV19 and TRBJ1-1): DGGITQSPKYLFRKEGQNVTLSCEQNLNHDAMYWYRQDPGQGLRLIYYSQIVNDFQKGDIAEGYSVSREKKESFPLTVTSAQKNPTAFYLCASSILRAGGITEAFFGQGTRLTVV.

This chain joins TRBV23-1 and TRBJ1-6; D might be TRBD1 (5 bases). TRBV23-1 is reported as an ORF; its role is uncertain. V lost 4 bases to trimming and J lost 5 bases, with 9 bases between them. CDR3 length equals 14 residues. CDR3 sequence reads: CASSLGGNNSPLHF. CDR3 nucleotides: TGCGCCAGCAGTCTGGGGGGGAATAATTCACCCCTCCACTTT.

The chain couples TRBV10-2 to TRBJ2-2, with TRBD2 matching 8 bases. V dropped 8 bases and J dropped 5; count of bases not matched to a gene: 19. Germline V gene lookup returns CDR1 WSHSY and CDR2 SAAADI. The CDR3 sequence is 18 residues long. The CDR3 nucleotides are TGCGCCAGCTCCTGGGGAACGACGGGGGGGCGTGGAACCGGGGAGCTGTTTTTT. Residues: CASSWGTTGGRGTGELFF.

The genes are TRBV11-3 and TRBJ2-2; tentatively, D is TRBD2 (6 bases). Between the trimmed V and J ends, which lost 6 bases and 3 bases, there was a span of 14 bases. The CDR3 is 15 amino acids. In germline, CDR1 is SGHNT, CDR2 YENEEA. CDR3 sequence: CASRPAGLHTGELFF. The CDR3 DNA reads as TGTGCCAGCAGACCCGCGGGACTCCACACCGGGGAGCTGTTTTTT.

This clone was seen just once. V and J are TRBV5-1 and TRBJ2-7, with unresolved D. Germline CDR1 SGHRS, CDR2 YFSETQ. The CDR3 is made up of 11 amino acids. The V end lost 2 bases, the J end lost 5 bases, and 5 bases lay between the germline ends. The CDR3 region is CASSFRDEQYF. The CDR3 coding sequence is TGCGCCAGCAGCTTCCGGGACGAGCAGTACTTC.

The gene calls are TRBV5-1 and TRBJ1-1; D is unclear. The V gene's germline CDR1 is SGHRS and CDR2 YFSETQ. The CDR3 covers 13 residues. Deletions cut 0 bases from V and 4 bases from J, with 7 bases between. CDR3 sequence: CASSLDPSTEAFF. The CDR3 DNA reads as TGCGCCAGCAGCTTGGACCCCAGCACTGAAGCTTTCTTT.

This clone was found once. J is TRBJ2-1 and V is TRBV10-1; 8 bases are a match to TRBD1. Looked up from germline, CDR1 is WNHNN and CDR2 is SYGVQD (reference sequence). This CDR3 spans 13 amino acids. The J segment lost 6 bases and the V segment lost 8 bases, leaving 6 bases of the junction unmatched. The CDR3 spells CASAKQGGNEQFF. The DNA for the CDR3 is TGCGCCAGCGCGAAACAGGGGGGCAATGAGCAGTTCTTC.

In this sample, this clone turned up once. The chain joins TRBV14 to TRBJ2-3; 12 nucleotides agree with TRBD2. The trim removed 6 bases at V and 7 bases at J, leaving 8 bases unmatched. The CDR3 has 15 residues. Germline V gives CDR1 SGHDN, CDR2 FVKESK. DNA of the CDR3: TGTGCCAGCAGTCCCCTAGCGGGAGGGCCGCATACGCAGTATTTT. Translated, it gives CASSPLAGGPHTQYF.

The chain couples TRBV4-1 to TRBJ2-4; no clear D gene. V gave up 1 base and J gave up 3 bases, with 7 bases separating them. Germline CDR1 and CDR2: MGHRA and YSYEKL. This CDR3 comprises 14 residues. Here the CDR3 DNA reads TGCGCCAGCAGCCAAGTCGGTGGCAAAAACATTCAGTACTTC. It yields the protein CASSQVGGKNIQYF.